This T cell receptor (beta chain) was found in a study of glioma-infiltrating T cells. Study-level results: Non-neoplastic patients had below-expected tissue-blood divergence, while all gliomas exceeded expectation. Tissue and blood shared very few CDR3 sequences.

This clonotype showed up just once. Its antigen remains unknown. A junction end diverges from the germline sequence, so it may reflect a read error. This CDR3 is built from 15 residues. Germline CDR1 and CDR2: MGHRA and YSYEKL. Using RNA template, CDR3s of TCR alpha and beta were amplified with iRepertoire arm-PCR. Tissue mRNA or PBMC total RNA, about 95-450 ng, went into one-step reverse transcription and amplification. Each CDR3 protein gets one entry after TCRdb re-called the multiplex PCR reads with MiXCR. This sample has around 190,000 distinct CDR3 sequences, with 25% to 35% found just once. The sample was glioma tissue, nonneoplastic brain tissue, or PBMCs (not recorded which). V usage is TRBV4-1 and J usage is TRBJ1-4; the D gene is possibly TRBD1 (5 bases). This TCR was sampled from a human donor with low-grade glioma or glioblastoma, undergoing nonglioma brain surgery, or in good health (not recorded which). CDR3 region: CVSSQEQAAGEKLFF. The CDR3 nucleotides read TGCGTCAGCAGCCAAGAACAGGCCGCGGGGGAAAAACTGTTTTTT.